A selection of T cell receptor beta chains follows, all from one sample in a study of cytomegalovirus exposure and HLA in healthy donors. TCRdb's table, derived via immunoSEQ multiplex PCR, lists solely in-frame clones and lacks some. This sample yields about 160,000 clones, of which around 77% are seen a single time; approximately 1.8% belongs to the top ten. Source material: PBMCs. Source of these receptors: a woman aged 25 to 39 in good health and CMV-seronegative. Both conserved end residues are part of each CDR3. The D gene is left open where the match is weak. The size of a clone is reported for some rows only, either as once, few or many, or as a class for expanded clones.

>.|TRBD1|TRBJ1-1|TRBV19
CASSSTGTGKRTEAFF
TGTGCCAGTAGTAGCACCGGGACAGGGAAGAGGACTGAAGCTTTCTTT
>.|TRBD1|TRBJ2-5|TRBV6-1
CASRATRTGRETQYF
TGTGCCAGCAGGGCGACCCGGACAGGGAGAGAGACCCAGTACTTC
>.|TRBD2|TRBJ2-1|TRBV7-6
CASSLVASGRSEQFF
TGTGCCAGCAGCTTAGTGGCTAGCGGGAGGTCTGAGCAGTTCTTC
>.|.|TRBJ2-3|TRBV5-4
CASSREADTQYF
TGTGCCAGCAGCCGCGAGGCAGATACGCAGTATTTT
>.|TRBD1|TRBJ2-1|TRBV7-2
CASSLEGQGRNEQFF
TGTGCCAGCAGCTTAGAGGGACAGGGTCGGAATGAGCAGTTCTTC
>.|TRBD1|TRBJ1-6|TRBV6-6
CASRKTGGDGNSPLHF
TGTGCCAGCAGGAAAACAGGGGGCGATGGTAATTCACCCCTCCACTTT
>few|TRBD2|TRBJ2-7|TRBV6-5
CASSYWMGRGVYEQYF
TGTGCCAGCAGTTACTGGATGGGGAGGGGTGTCTACGAGCAGTACTTC
>.|.|TRBJ1-1|TRBV13
CASSRQAGNTEAFF
TGTGCCAGCAGCCGACAGGCAGGGAACACTGAAGCTTTCTTT
>.|TRBD2|TRBJ2-3|TRBV15
CATGRRGAAGADTQYF
TGTGCCACCGGCAGGAGGGGGGCAGCGGGGGCAGATACGCAGTATTTT
>.|.|TRBJ2-3|TRBV27
CASSLSRQATDTQYF
TGTGCCAGCAGTCTAAGCCGACAGGCCACAGATACGCAGTATTTT